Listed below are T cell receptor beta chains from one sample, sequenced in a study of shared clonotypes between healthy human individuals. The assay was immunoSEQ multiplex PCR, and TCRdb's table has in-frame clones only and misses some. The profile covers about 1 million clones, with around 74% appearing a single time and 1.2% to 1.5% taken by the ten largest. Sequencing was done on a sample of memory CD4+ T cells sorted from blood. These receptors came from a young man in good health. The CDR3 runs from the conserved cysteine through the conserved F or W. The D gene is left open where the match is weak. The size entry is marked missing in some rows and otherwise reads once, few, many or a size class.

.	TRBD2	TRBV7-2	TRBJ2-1	TGTGCCAGCAGCTTCCGAGGACCGACCGGGGGGGAGCAGTTCTTC	CASSFRGPTGGEQFF
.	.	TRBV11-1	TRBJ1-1	TGTGCCAGCAGCCGGGGGGACGGGGGCACTGAAGCTTTCTTT	CASSRGDGGTEAFF
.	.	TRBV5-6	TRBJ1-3	TGTGCCAGCTCCCTTCCGGCTTCGGACATCACCATATATTTT	CASSLPASDITIYF
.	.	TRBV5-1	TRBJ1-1	TGCGCCAGCAGCTTGTTGCGACTCTCAGAAGGAAACACTGAAGCTTTCTTT	CASSLLRLSEGNTEAFF
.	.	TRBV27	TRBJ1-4	TGTGCCAGCAGACGCACATCGGTTGGTGAAAAACTGTTTTTT	CASRRTSVGEKLFF
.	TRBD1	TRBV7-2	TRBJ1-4	TGTGCCAGCAGCGCCCGGGACAGGGTAAATGAAAAACTGTTTTTT	CASSARDRVNEKLFF
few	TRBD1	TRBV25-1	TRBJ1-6	TGTGCCAGCAGTCGAGATCAGGGGGTTGGTTCACCCCTCCACTTT	CASSRDQGVGSPLHF
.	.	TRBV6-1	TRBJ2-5	TGTGCCAGCAGCCCCGGGACTGTTGCAGAGACCCAGTACTTC	CASSPGTVAETQYF
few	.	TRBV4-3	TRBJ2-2	TGCGCCAGCAGCCAAGTGTGGGGCGCCGGCACCGGGGAGCTGTTTTTT	CASSQVWGAGTGELFF
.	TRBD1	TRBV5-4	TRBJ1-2	TGTGCCAGCAGCGCGTTACAGGGGGCAAGAGATGGCTACACCTTC	CASSALQGARDGYTF
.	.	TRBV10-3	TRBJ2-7	TGTGCCATCAGTGAGCGGACAGTAACCTACGAGCAGTACTTC	CAISERTVTYEQYF
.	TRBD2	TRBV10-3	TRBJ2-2	TGTGCCATCAGCCCTACTAGCGGGAGGGCCGCCGGGGAGCTGTTTTTT	CAISPTSGRAAGELFF
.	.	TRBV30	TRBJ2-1	TGTGCCTGGAGTGTGGTAGTGAGGGGTTACCAAAGCTCCTACAATGAGCAGTTCTTC	CAWSVVVRGYQSSYNEQFF
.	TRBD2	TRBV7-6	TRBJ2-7	TGTGCCAGCAGCTCACGTAGGGAGGGGAGCTCCTACGAGCAGTACTTC	CASSSRREGSSYEQYF
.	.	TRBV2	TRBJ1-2	TGTGCCAGCAGTACACAGGCGACCGGGGGTGGCTACACCTTC	CASSTQATGGGYTF
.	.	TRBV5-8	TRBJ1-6	TGTGCCAGCAGCTTCCGTGGGGATAATTCACCCCTCCACTTT	CASSFRGDNSPLHF
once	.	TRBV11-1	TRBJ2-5	TGTGCCAGCAGCCCGACCCACTCGGAGACCCAGTACTTC	CASSPTHSETQYF
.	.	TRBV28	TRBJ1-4	TGTGCCAGCAGCCGCACGGCGGGGGGAAACGAAAAACTGTTTTTT	CASSRTAGGNEKLFF
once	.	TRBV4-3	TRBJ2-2	TGCGCCAGCAGCCAAGCGGGGTCGAACACCGGGGAGCTGTTTTTT	CASSQAGSNTGELFF
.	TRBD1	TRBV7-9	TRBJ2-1	TGTGCCAGCAGCTTAGGCCGGGACAGCTCCTACAATGAGCAGTTCTTC	CASSLGRDSSYNEQFF
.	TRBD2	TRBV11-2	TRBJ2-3	TGTGCCAGCAGCCATTCTACGGGGGGGACCACAGATACGCAGTATTTT	CASSHSTGGTTDTQYF
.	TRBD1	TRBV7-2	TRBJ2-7	TGTGCCAGCAGCTTAAGCGCGACAGGGTTGTACTTC	CASSLSATGLYF